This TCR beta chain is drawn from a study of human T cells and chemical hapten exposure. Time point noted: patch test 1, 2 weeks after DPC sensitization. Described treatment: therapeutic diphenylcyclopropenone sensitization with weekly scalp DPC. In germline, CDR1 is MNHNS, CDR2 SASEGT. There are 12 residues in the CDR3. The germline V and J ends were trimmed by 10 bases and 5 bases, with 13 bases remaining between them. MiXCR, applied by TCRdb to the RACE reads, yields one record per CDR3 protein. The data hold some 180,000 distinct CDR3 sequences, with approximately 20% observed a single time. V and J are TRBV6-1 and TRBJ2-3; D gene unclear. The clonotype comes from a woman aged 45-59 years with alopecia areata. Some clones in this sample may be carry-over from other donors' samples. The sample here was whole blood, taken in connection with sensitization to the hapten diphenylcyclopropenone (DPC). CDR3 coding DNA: TGTGCCACCTCACCGGCAGGAGATACGCAGTATTTT. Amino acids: CATSPAGDTQYF.